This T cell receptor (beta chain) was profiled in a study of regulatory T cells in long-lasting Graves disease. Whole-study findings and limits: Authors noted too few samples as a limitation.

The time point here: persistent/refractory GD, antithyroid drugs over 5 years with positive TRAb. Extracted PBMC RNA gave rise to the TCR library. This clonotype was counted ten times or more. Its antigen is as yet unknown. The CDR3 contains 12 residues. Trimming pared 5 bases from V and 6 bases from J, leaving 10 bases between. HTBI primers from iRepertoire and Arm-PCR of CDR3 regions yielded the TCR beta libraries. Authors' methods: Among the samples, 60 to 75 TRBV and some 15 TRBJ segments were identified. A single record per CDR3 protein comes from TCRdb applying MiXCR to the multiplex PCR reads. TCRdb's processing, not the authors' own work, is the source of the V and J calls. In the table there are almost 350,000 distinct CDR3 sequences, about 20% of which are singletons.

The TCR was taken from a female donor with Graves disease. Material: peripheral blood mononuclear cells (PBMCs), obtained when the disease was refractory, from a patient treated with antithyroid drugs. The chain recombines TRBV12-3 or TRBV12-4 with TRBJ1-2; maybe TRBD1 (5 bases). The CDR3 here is CASSGGTDGYTF. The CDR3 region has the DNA TGTGCCAGCAGTGGAGGGACTGATGGCTACACCTTC.